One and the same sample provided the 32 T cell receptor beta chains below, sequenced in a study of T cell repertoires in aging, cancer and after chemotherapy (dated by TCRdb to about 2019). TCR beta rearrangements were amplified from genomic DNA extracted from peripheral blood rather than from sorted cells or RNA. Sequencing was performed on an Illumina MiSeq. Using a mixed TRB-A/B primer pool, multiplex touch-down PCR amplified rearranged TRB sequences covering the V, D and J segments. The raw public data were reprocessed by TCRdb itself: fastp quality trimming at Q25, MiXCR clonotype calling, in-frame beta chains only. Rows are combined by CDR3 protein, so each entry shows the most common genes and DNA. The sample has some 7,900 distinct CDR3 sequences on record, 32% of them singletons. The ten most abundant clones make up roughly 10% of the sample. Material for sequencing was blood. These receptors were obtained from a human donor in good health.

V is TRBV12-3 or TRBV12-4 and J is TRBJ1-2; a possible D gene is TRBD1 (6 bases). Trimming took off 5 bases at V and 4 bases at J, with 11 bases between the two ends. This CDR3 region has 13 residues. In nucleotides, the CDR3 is TGTGCCAGCAGTCCAGGGGAGCGCTATGGCTACACCTTC. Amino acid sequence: CASSPGERYGYTF.

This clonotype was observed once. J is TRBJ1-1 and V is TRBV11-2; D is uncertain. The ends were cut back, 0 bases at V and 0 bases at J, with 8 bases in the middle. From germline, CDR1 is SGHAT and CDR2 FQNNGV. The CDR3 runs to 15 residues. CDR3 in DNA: TGTGCCAGCAGCTTAGAGGTGGTAATGAACACTGAAGCTTTCTTT. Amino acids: CASSLEVVMNTEAFF. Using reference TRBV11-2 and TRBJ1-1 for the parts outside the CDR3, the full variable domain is EAGVAQSPRYKIIEKRQSVAFWCNPISGHATLYWYQQILGQGPKLLIQFQNNGVVDDSQLPKDRFSAERLKGVDSTLKIQPAKLEDSAVYLCASSLEVVMNTEAFFGQGTRLTVV.

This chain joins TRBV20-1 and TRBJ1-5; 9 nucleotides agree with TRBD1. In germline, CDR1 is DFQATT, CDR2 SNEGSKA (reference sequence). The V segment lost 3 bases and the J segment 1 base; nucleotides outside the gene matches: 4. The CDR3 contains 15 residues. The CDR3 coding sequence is TGCAGTGCTAGGACAGGGGGTGTGAGCAATCAGCCCCAGCATTTT. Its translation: CSARTGGVSNQPQHF.

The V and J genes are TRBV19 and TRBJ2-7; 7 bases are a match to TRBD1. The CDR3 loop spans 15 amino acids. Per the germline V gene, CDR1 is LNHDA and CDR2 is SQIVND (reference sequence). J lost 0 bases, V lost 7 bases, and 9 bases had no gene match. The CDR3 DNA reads TGTGCCAGTAAGGGGGCTGGGTCTCTCTCCTACGAGCAGTACTTC. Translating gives CASKGAGSLSYEQYF.

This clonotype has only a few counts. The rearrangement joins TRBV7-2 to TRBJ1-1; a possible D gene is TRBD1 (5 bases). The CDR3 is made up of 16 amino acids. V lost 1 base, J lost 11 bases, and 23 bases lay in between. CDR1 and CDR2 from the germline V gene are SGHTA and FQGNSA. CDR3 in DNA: TGTGCCAGCAGCTTAGAGCGGGACGGACGTGGGACCGGGGCTTTCTTT. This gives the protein CASSLERDGRGTGAFF.

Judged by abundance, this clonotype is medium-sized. DNA of the CDR3: TGTGCCACCAGGGCAGGGTGGACCGGGGAGCTGTTTTTT. Translated: CATRAGWTGELFF. V gene TRBV15 combines with J gene TRBJ2-2; possibly TRBD1 for D (5 bases). V was pared by 6 bases and J by 5 bases, with 10 bases between. The CDR3 contains 13 residues. The germline V gene has CDR1 LNHNV and CDR2 YYDKDF (reference sequence).

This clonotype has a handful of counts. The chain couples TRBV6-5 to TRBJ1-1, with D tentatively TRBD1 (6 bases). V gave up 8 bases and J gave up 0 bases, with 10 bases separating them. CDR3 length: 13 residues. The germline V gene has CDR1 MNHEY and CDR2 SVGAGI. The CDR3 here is CASGQYMNTEAFF. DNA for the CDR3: TGTGCCAGCGGACAGTACATGAACACTGAAGCTTTCTTT.

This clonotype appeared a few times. The CDR3 DNA reads TGTGCCAGCAGTTTACGCTCTGGAAACACCATATATTTT. This sequence encodes CASSLRSGNTIYF. V gene TRBV27 combines with J gene TRBJ1-3, with unresolved D. CDR1 is MNHEY, CDR2 SMNVEV, per germline (reference sequence). With 2 bases removed from V and 0 bases from J, the gap between germline ends came to 2 bases. This CDR3 contains 13 residues.

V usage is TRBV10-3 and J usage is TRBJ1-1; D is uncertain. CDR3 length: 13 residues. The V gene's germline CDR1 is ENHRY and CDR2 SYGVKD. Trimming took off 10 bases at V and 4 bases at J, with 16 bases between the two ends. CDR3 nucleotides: TGTGCCACCATGATGACCTTAGGCACTGAAGCTTTCTTT. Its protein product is CATMMTLGTEAFF.

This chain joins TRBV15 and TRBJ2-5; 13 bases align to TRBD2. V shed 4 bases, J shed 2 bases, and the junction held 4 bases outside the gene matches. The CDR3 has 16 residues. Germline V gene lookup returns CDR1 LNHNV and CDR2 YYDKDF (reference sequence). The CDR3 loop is CATSTGLAGAQETQYF. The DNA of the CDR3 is TGTGCCACCAGCACCGGACTAGCGGGGGCACAAGAGACCCAGTACTTC.

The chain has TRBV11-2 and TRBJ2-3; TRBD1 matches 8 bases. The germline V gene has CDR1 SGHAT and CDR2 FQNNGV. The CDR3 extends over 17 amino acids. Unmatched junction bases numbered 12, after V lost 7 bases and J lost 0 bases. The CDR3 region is CASIPGGLGGSTDTQYF. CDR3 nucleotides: TGTGCCAGCATCCCAGGGGGCCTGGGGGGTAGCACAGATACGCAGTATTTT. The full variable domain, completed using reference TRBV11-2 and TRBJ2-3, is EAGVAQSPRYKIIEKRQSVAFWCNPISGHATLYWYQQILGQGPKLLIQFQNNGVVDDSQLPKDRFSAERLKGVDSTLKIQPAKLEDSAVYLCASIPGGLGGSTDTQYFGPGTRLTVL.

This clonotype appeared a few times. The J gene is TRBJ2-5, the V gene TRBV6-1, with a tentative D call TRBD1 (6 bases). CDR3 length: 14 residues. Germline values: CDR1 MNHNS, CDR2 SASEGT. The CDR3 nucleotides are TGTGCGTCCGTATACACAGGGTTCCGGGAGACCCAGTACTTC. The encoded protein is CASVYTGFRETQYF.

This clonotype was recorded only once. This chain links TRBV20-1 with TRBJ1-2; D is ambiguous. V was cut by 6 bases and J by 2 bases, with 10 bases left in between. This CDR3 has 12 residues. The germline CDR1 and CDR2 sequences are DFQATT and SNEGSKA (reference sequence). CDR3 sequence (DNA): TGCAGTGCAGTGGGCGCGAACTATGGCTACACCTTC. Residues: CSAVGANYGYTF.

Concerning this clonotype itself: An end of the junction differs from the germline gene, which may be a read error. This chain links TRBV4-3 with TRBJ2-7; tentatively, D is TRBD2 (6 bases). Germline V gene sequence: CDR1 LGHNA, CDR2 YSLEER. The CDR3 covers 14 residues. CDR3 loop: CASSLGGLDHEQYF. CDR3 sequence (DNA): TGTGCCAGCAGCCTCGGAGGGCTCGACCACGAGCAGTACTTC.

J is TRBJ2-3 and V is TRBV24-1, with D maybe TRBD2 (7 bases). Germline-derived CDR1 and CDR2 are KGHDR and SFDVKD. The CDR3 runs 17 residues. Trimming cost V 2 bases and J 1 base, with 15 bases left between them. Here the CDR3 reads CATSDYLGGARTDTQYF. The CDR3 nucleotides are TGTGCCACCAGTGATTACTTGGGGGGGGCCCGCACAGATACGCAGTATTTT.

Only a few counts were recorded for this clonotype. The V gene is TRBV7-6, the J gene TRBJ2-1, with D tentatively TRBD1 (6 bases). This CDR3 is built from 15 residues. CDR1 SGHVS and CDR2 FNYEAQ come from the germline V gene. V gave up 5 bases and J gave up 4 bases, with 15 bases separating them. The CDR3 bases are TGTGCCAGCAGCGACGGACAGAGAGTTTACAATGAGCAGTTCTTC. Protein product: CASSDGQRVYNEQFF.

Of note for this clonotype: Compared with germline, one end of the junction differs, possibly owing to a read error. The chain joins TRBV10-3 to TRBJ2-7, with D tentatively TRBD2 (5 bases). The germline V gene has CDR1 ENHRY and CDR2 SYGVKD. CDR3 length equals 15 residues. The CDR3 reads CASSEMGSNSYEQYF. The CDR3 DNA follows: TGTGCCAGCAGTGAGATGGGGAGTAACTCCTACGAGCAGTACTTC.

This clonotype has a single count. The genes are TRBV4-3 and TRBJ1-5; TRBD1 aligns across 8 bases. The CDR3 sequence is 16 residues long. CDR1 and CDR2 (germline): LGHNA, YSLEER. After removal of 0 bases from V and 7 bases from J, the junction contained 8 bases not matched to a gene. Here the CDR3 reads CASSQEVSRGQQPQHF. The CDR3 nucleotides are TGCGCCAGCAGCCAAGAGGTTTCCAGGGGGCAACAGCCCCAGCATTTT.

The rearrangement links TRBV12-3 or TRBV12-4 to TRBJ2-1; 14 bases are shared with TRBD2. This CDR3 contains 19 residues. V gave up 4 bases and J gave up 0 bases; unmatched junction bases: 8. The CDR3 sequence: CASSSGLAGGMSSYNEQFF. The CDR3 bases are TGTGCCAGCAGTTCCGGACTAGCGGGGGGCATGAGCTCCTACAATGAGCAGTTCTTC.

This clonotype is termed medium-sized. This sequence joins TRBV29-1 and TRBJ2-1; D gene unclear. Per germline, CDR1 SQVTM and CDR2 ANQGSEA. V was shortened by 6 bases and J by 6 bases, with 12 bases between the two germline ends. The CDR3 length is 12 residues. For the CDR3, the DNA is TGCAGCGTACGGATAGGGCCCAATGAGCAGTTCTTC. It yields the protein CSVRIGPNEQFF.

This CDR3 is CASSLEGGADTQYF. The CDR3 region has the DNA TGTGCCAGCAGCTTAGAGGGTGGTGCAGATACGCAGTATTTT. This rearrangement joins TRBV11-2 to TRBJ2-3; no reliable D call. Trimming removed 0 bases from V and 4 bases from J, with 8 bases in between. The CDR3 spans 14 residues. Germline loops: CDR1 SGHAT, CDR2 FQNNGV.

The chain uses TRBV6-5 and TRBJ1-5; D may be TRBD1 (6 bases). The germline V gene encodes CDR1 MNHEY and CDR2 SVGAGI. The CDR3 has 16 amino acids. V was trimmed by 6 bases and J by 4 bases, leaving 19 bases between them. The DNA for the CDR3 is TGTGCCAGCAGATACAGGGCCGTCCGTTCTAATCAGCCCCAGCATTTT. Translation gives CASRYRAVRSNQPQHF.

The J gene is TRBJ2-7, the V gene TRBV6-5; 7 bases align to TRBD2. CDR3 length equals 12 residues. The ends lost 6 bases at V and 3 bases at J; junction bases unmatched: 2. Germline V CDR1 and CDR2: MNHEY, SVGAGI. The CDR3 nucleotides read TGTGCCAGCAGAGGCGGGGGCTACGAGCAGTACTTC. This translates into CASRGGGYEQYF.

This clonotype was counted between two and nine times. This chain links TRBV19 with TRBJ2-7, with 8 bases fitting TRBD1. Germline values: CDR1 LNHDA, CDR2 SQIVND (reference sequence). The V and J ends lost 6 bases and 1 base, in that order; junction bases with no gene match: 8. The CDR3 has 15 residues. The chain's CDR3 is CASRMWTGSSYEQYF. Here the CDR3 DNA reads TGTGCCAGTAGAATGTGGACAGGGAGTTCCTACGAGCAGTACTTC.

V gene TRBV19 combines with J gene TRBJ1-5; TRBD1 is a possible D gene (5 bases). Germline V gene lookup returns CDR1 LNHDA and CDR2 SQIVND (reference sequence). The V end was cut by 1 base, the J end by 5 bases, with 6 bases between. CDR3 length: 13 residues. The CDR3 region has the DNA TGTGCCAGTAGTATAGCGGGGGATCAGCCCCAGCATTTT. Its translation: CASSIAGDQPQHF.

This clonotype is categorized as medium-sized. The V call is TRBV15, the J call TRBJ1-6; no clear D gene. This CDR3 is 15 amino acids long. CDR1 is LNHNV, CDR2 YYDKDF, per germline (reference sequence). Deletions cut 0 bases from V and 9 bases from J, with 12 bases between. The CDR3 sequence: CATSRDQEGGSPLHF. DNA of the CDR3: TGTGCCACCAGCAGAGATCAAGAGGGAGGTTCACCCCTCCACTTT.

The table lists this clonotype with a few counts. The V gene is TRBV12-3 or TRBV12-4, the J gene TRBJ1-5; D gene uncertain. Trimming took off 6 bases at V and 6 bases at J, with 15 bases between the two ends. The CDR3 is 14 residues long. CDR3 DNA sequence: TGTGCCAGCAGCCCTGAAGGGCGCGTTCAGCCCCAGCATTTT. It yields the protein CASSPEGRVQPQHF.

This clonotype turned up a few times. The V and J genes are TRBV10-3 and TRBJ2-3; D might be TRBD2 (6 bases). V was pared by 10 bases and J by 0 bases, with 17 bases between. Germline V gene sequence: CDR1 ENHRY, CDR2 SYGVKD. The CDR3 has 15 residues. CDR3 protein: CATGSPTPSTDTQYF. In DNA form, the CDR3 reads TGTGCCACCGGGAGCCCTACTCCTAGCACAGATACGCAGTATTTT.

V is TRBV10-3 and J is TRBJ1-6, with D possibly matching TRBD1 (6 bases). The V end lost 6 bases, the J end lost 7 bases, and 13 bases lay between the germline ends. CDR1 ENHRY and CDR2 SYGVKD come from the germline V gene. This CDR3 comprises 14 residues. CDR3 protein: CAISDRLTNSPLHF. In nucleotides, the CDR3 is TGTGCCATCAGCGACAGGCTGACAAATTCACCCCTCCACTTT.

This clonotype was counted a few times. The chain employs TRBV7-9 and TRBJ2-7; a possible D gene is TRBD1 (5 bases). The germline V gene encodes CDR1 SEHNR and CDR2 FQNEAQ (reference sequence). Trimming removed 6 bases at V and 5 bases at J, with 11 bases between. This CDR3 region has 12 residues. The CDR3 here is CASRNQGNEQYF. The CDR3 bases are TGTGCCAGCAGAAACCAGGGTAACGAGCAGTACTTC.

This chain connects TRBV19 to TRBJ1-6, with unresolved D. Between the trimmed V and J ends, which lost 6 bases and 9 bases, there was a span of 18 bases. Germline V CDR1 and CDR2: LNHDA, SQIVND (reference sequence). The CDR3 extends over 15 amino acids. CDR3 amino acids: CASSNREPSGSPLHF. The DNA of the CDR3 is TGTGCCAGTAGCAACCGGGAGCCATCGGGTTCACCCCTCCACTTT.

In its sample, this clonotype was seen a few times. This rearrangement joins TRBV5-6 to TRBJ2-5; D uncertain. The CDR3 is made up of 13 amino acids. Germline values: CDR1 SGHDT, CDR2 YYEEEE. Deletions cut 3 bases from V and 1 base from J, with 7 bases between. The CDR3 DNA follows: TGTGCCAGCAGCTCCCCCCCCCAAGAGACCCAGTACTTC. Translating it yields CASSSPPQETQYF.